A single sample is the source of the 8 T cell receptor beta chains below, sequenced in a study of cytomegalovirus exposure and HLA in healthy donors. This table comes from immunoSEQ multiplex PCR, and its TCRdb copy is limited to in-frame clones, with some not included. The repertoire holds tens of thousands of clones, with over 85% as singletons. Input material: PBMCs. Receptors were obtained from a woman younger than 35 in good health and CMV-seropositive.

The chain joins TRBV5-6 to TRBJ2-2; 8 nucleotides agree with TRBD2. The CDR3 contains 19 residues. The J segment lost 0 bases and the V segment lost 1 base, leaving 11 bases of the junction unmatched. CDR1 and CDR2 (germline): SGHDT, YYEEEE. DNA of the CDR3: TGTGCCAGCAGCTTGACGCTCGGGGGGGCCCGCGCGAACACCGGGGAGCTGTTTTTT. Protein product: CASSLTLGGARANTGELFF.

V usage is TRBV29-1 and J usage is TRBJ1-1; D remains ambiguous. Germline V gives CDR1 SQVTM, CDR2 ANQGSEA. V was pared by 5 bases and J by 3 bases, with 4 bases between. The CDR3 loop spans 10 amino acids. The CDR3 spells CSVWHTEAFF. In DNA form, the CDR3 reads TGCAGCGTTTGGCACACTGAAGCTTTCTTT.

CDR3 residues: CASSLRPEKRYEQYF. As DNA, the CDR3 is TGTGCCAGCAGTTTACGGCCGGAGAAGCGCTACGAGCAGTACTTC. The chain couples TRBV27 to TRBJ2-7, with no clear D. The CDR3 is 15 amino acids. The V end lost 2 bases, the J end lost 3 bases, and 14 bases lay between the germline ends. Germline CDR1 reads MNHEY; CDR2 reads SMNVEV (reference sequence).

This sequence joins TRBV13 and TRBJ2-3, with 8 bases lining up with TRBD2. With V trimmed by 3 bases and J by 6 bases, 11 bases remained unmatched. CDR1 is PRHDT, CDR2 FYEKMQ, per germline (reference sequence). CDR3 length equals 16 residues. CDR3 sequence reads: CASSFPSGGPGDTQYF. The CDR3 bases are TGTGCCAGCAGCTTTCCCAGCGGGGGCCCAGGGGATACGCAGTATTTT.

V is TRBV6-6 and J is TRBJ2-1; D gene ambiguous. This CDR3 region has 14 residues. Trimming pared 0 bases from V and 7 bases from J, leaving 10 bases between. Germline CDR1 is MNHNY and CDR2 is SVGAGI (reference sequence). The CDR3 DNA sequence: TGTGCCAGCAGTTACTCTATCTTAATGAATGAGCAGTTCTTC. This gives the protein CASSYSILMNEQFF.

Only a few counts were recorded for this clone. The chain combines TRBV28 with TRBJ1-2; TRBD1 agrees at 7 bases. Germline assignment: CDR1 MDHEN and CDR2 SYDVKM. The CDR3 spans 12 residues. The ends lost 6 bases at V and 5 bases at J; junction bases unmatched: 3. The CDR3 DNA follows: TGTGCCAGCAGGACAGGGACTTATGGCTACACCTTC. This sequence encodes CASRTGTYGYTF.

The chain links TRBV11-1 to TRBJ2-1, with D tentatively TRBD2 (6 bases). Germline assignment: CDR1 SGHAT and CDR2 FQDESV (reference sequence). V was cut by 5 bases and J by 12 bases, with 17 bases left in between. CDR3 length: 13 amino acids. CDR3 in amino acids: CASSQKLAFGQFF. The DNA for the CDR3 is TGTGCCAGCAGCCAAAAACTAGCTTTCGGGCAGTTCTTC.

The rearrangement links TRBV5-1 to TRBJ2-5; perhaps TRBD1 as D (6 bases). V was shortened by 2 bases and J by 1 base, with 9 bases between the two germline ends. Germline CDR1 reads SGHRS; CDR2 reads YFSETQ. There are 14 residues in the CDR3. The CDR3 DNA sequence: TGCGCCAGCAGCTTCCCAGGGGCCCAAGAGACCCAGTACTTC. Its protein product is CASSFPGAQETQYF.